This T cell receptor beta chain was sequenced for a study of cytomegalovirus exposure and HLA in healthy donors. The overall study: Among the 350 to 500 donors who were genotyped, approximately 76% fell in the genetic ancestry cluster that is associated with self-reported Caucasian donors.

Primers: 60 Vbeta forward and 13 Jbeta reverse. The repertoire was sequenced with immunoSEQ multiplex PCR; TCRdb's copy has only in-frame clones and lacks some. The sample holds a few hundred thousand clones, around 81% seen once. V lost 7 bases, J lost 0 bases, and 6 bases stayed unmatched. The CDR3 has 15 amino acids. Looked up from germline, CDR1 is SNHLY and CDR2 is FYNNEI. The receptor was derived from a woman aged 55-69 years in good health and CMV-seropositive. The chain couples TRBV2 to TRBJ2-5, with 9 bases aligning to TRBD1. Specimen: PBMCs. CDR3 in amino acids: CASTSGQGYQETQYF. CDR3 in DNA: TGTGCCAGCACGTCCGGACAGGGGTACCAAGAGACCCAGTACTTC.